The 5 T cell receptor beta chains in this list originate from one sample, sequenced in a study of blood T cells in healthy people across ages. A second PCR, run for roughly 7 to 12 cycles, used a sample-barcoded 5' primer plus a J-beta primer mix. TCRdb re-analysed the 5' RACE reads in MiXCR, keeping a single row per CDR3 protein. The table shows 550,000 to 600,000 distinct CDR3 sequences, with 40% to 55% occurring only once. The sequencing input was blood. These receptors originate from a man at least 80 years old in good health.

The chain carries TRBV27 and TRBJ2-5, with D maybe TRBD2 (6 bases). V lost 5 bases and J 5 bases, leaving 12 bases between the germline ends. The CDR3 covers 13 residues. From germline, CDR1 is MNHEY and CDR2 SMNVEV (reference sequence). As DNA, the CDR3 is TGTGCCAGCAGTGCCCGACTAGGCGAGACCCAGTACTTC. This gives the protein CASSARLGETQYF.

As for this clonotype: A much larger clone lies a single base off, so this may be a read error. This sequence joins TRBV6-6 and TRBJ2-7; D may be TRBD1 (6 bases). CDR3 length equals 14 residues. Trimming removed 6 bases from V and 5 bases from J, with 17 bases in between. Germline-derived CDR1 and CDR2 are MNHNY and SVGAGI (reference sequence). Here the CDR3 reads CASRPPGQAHEQYF. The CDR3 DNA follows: TGTGCCAGCAGGCCACCGGGACAAGCTCACGAGCAGTACTTC.

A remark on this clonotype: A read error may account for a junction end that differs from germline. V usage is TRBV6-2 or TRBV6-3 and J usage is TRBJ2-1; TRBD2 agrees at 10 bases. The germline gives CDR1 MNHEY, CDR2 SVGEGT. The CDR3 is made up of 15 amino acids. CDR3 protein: CACSWASGSGGEQFF. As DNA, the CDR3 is TGTGCCTGCAGTTGGGCTAGCGGGAGTGGGGGTGAGCAGTTCTTC.

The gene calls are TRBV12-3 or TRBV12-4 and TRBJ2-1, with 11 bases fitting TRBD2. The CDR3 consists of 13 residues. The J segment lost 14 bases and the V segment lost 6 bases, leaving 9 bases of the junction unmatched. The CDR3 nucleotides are TGTGCCAGCAGCCGAATTAGCGGGAGGGCCAAGTTCTTC. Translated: CASSRISGRAKFF.

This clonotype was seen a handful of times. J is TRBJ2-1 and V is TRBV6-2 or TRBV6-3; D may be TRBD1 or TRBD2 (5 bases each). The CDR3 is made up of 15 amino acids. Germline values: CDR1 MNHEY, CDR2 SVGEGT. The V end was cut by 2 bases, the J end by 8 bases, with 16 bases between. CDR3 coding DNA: TGTGCCAGCAGTTACGGGACCCAGGGATTTGATGAGCAGTTCTTC. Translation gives CASSYGTQGFDEQFF.